The T cell receptor (beta chain) under discussion was sequenced for a study of blood T cell repertoires in COVID-19. Study background: Samples came from the United States, Italy and Spain, spanning acute and convalescent COVID-19. T cells, B-cell-depleted T cells, or PBMCs supplied cDNA or gDNA.

Repertoires were generated with immunoSEQ multiplex PCR, while TCRdb's copy carries only in-frame clones and drops some. The table shows approximately 140,000 clones, with roughly 80% occurring only once. Germline CDR1 and CDR2: KGHSH and LQKENI. This CDR3 is built from 13 residues. V was clipped by 6 bases and J by 9 bases; unmatched bases: 7. The study assigned cohorts using participant-reported clinical history. J is TRBJ2-1 and V is TRBV18; 8 bases fit TRBD2. This sequence originates from a man aged 40-50 years with acute COVID-19. Sequencing input: PBMCs or T cells enriched from blood (not recorded which). The CDR3: CASSPQRESEQFF. The CDR3 nucleotides are TGTGCCAGCTCCCCCCAGCGGGAGAGTGAGCAGTTCTTC.